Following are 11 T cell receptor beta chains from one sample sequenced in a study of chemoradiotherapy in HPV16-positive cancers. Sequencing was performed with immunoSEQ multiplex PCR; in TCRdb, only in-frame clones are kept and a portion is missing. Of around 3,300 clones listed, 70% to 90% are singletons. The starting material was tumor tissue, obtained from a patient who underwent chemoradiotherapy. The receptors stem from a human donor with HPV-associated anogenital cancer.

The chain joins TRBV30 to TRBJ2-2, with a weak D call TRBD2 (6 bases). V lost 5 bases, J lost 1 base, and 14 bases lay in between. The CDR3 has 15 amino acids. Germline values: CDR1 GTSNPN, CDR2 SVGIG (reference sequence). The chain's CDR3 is CAWRQSGLNTGELFF. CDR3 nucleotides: TGTGCCTGGCGTCAAAGCGGGTTGAACACCGGGGAGCTGTTTTTT.

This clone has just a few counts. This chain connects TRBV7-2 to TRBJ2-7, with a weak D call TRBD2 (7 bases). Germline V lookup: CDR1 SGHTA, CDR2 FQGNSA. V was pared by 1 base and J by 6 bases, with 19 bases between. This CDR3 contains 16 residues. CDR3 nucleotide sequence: TGTGCCAGCAGCTTAGTTCTCAGGGGAGGGGGGGGCGAGCAGTACTTC. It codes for CASSLVLRGGGGEQYF.

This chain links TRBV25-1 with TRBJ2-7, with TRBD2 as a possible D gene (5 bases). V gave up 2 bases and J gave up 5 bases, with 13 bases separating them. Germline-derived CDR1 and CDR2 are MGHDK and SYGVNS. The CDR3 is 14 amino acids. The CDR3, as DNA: TGTGCCAGCAGTGAAGTTAGCTTTAGCGACGAGCAGTACTTC. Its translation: CASSEVSFSDEQYF.

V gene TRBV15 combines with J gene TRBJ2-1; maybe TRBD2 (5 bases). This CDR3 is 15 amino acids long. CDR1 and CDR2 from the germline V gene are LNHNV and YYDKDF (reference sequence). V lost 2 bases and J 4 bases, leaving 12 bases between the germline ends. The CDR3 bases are TGTGCCACCAGCAGATGGGAGATATTATACAATGAGCAGTTCTTC. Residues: CATSRWEILYNEQFF. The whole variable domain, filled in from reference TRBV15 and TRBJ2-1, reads DAMVIQNPRYQVTQFGKPVTLSCSQTLNHNVMYWYQQKSSQAPKLLFHYYDKDFNNEADTPDNFQSRRPNTSFCFLDIRSPGLGDTAMYLCATSRWEILYNEQFFGPGTRLTVL.

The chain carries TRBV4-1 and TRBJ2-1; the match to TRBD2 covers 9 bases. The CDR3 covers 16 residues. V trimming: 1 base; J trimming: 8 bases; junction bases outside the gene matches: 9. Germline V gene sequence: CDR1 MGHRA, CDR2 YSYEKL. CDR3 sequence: CASSQGGTSPWDEQFF. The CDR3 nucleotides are TGCGCCAGCAGCCAAGGAGGGACTAGCCCCTGGGATGAGCAGTTCTTC.

CDR3 sequence reads: CASSEGTAGGPRETQYF. DNA of the CDR3: TGTGCCAGCAGCGAGGGAACAGCGGGAGGGCCCCGTGAGACCCAGTACTTC. This chain connects TRBV9 to TRBJ2-5; 10 nucleotides match TRBD2. This CDR3 contains 17 residues. Per germline, CDR1 SGDLS and CDR2 YYNGEE. V lost 3 bases and J lost 5; bases outside the gene matches: 13. Combining the CDR3 with reference TRBV9 and TRBJ2-5 gives the whole variable domain DSGVTQTPKHLITATGQRVTLRCSPRSGDLSVYWYQQSLDQGLQFLIQYYNGEERAKGNILERFSAQQFPDLHSELNLSSLELGDSALYFCASSEGTAGGPRETQYFGPGTRLLVL.

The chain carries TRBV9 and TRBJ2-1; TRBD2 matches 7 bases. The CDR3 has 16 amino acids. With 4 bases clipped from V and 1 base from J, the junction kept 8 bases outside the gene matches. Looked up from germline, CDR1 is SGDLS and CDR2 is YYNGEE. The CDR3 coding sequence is TGTGCCAGCAGCCCCCGCCTAGCGGCTTCCTACAATGAGCAGTTCTTC. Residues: CASSPRLAASYNEQFF.

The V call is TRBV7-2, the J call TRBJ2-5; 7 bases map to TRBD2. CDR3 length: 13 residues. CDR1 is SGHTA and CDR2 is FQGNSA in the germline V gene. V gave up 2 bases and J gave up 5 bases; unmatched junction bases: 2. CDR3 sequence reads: CASSLTGGETQYF. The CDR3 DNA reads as TGTGCCAGCAGCTTAACGGGAGGTGAGACCCAGTACTTC.

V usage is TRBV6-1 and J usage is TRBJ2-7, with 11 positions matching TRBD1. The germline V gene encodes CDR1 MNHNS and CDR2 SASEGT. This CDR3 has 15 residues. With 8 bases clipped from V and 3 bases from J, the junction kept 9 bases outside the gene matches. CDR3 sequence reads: CASARTGQGVYEQYF. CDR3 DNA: TGTGCCAGCGCCCGGACGGGACAGGGGGTCTACGAGCAGTACTTC.

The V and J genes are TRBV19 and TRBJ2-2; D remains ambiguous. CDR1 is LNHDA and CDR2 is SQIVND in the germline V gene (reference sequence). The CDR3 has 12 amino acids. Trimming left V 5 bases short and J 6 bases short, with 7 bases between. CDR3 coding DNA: TGTGCCAGTAGTCCGGCGGCCGGGGAGCTGTTTTTT. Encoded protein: CASSPAAGELFF.

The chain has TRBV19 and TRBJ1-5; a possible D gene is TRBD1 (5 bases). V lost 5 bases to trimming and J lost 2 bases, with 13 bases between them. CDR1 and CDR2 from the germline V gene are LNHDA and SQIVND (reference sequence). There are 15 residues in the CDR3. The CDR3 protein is CASSLQGWGNQPQHF. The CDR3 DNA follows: TGTGCCAGTAGTCTGCAGGGATGGGGCAATCAGCCCCAGCATTTT. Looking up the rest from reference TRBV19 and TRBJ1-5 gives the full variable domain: DGGITQSPKYLFRKEGQNVTLSCEQNLNHDAMYWYRQDPGQGLRLIYYSQIVNDFQKGDIAEGYSVSREKKESFPLTVTSAQKNPTAFYLCASSLQGWGNQPQHFGDGTRLSIL.